This T cell receptor (beta chain) was recorded in a study of T cell responses to AZD1222 COVID-19 vaccine. Whole-study findings and limits: The study identified only five to seven AZD1222 recipients as seropositive at baseline. Among the donors, most were white British and more were female, and clonal diversity was possibly underestimated. Vaccine-associated CD4 TCRs spanned spike, dominant at 160-218 and 743-854.

The V and J ends lost 6 bases and 7 bases respectively, with 18 bases between them. Germline CDR1 is MNHEY and CDR2 is SVGAGI. CDR3 length: 14 amino acids. Pooled in the analysis were second doses at about 4 or about 12 weeks. The table came from immunoSEQ multiplex PCR; TCRdb's copy has only in-frame clones and leaves some out. The data hold roughly 120,000 clones, with more than 85% observed a single time. Notes on this clone: Its target is not known.

The specimen comprised peripheral blood, sampled 28 days after the second AZD1222 dose. This receptor was obtained from an adult who received the AZD1222 COVID-19 vaccine. The rearrangement uses TRBV6-5 and TRBJ1-2; D perhaps matches TRBD1 (5 bases). The CDR3 here is CASSFSWGDSGYTF. Here the CDR3 DNA reads TGTGCCAGCAGCTTCTCCTGGGGGGACTCTGGCTACACCTTC.